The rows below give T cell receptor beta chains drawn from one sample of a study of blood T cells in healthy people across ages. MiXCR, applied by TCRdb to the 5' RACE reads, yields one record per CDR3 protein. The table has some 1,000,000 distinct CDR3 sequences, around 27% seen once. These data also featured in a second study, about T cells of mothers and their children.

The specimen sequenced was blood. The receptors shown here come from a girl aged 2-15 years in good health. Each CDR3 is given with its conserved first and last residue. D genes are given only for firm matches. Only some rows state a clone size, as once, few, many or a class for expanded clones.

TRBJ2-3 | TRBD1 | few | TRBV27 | TGTGCCAGCAGATCGACAGGGGGCGCGGTAGATACGCAGTATTTT | CASRSTGGAVDTQYF
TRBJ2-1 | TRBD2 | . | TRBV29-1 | TGCAGCGTTAGTTTTGACAGTGACGGGGGGAATGAGCAGTTCTTC | CSVSFDSDGGNEQFF
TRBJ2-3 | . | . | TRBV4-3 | TGCGCCAGCAGCCAAAGGATAACGGGGGACACAGATACGCAGTATTTT | CASSQRITGDTDTQYF
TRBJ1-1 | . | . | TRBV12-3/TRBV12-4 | TGTGCCAGCAGTCGAGACCGGGCTACTGAAGCTTTCTTT | CASSRDRATEAFF
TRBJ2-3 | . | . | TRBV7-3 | TGTGCCAGCAGCTTATGGGGGCCCTCCCCTACGCAGTATTTT | CASSLWGPSPTQYF
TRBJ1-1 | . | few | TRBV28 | TGTGCCAGCAGTATTAACACGATCGGGAGCACTGAAGCTTTCTTT | CASSINTIGSTEAFF
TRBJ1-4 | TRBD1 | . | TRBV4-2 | TGTGCCAGCAGCCAATCCTCCGGGACAGTTCATGAAAAACTGTTTTTT | CASSQSSGTVHEKLFF
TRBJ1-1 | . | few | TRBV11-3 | TGTGCCAGCAGCTTAAGTTCCGGGGTCATGAACACTGAAGCTTTCTTT | CASSLSSGVMNTEAFF
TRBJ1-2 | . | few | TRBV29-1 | TGCAGCGTTGAAACGGGGGGGAAGGGCTACACCTTC | CSVETGGKGYTF
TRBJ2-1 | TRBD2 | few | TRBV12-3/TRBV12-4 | TGTGCCAGCAGGCCCAGCGGGAGATCCTACAATGAGCAGTTCTTC | CASRPSGRSYNEQFF
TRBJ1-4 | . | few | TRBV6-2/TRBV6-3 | TGTGCCAGCAGTACAAGGGACACCAATGAAAAACTGTTTTTT | CASSTRDTNEKLFF
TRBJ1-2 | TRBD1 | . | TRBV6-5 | TGTGCCAGCAGTTACTCGACTAGGGGGCCGGATGGCTACACCTTC | CASSYSTRGPDGYTF
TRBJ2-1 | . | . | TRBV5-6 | TGTGCCAGCACCTGGAAGGTGAGCTCCTACAATGAGCAGTTCTTC | CASTWKVSSYNEQFF
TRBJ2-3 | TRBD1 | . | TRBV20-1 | TGCAGTGCCGCAGACAGGGCTGGCACAGATACGCAGTATTTT | CSAADRAGTDTQYF
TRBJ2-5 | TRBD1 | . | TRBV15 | TGTGCCACCAGCAAAGGGGGCGAAGAGACCCAGTACTTC | CATSKGGEETQYF
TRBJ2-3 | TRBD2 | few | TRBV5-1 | TGCGCCAGCACCGGACTAGCTGGAGATACGCAGTATTTT | CASTGLAGDTQYF
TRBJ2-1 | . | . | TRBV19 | TGTGCCAGTAGTACCCTGGGGGGGAGGGGGCATGAGCAGTTCTTC | CASSTLGGRGHEQFF
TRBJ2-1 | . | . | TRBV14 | TGTGCCAGCAGCCAAAAGAGCTCCTACAATGAGCAGTTCTTC | CASSQKSSYNEQFF
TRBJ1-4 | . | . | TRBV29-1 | TGCAGCGTCATCAAAGGGGCGAATGAAAAACTGTTTTTT | CSVIKGANEKLFF
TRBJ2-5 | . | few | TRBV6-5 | TGTGCCAGCAGTTACAACAGTGGTGAGACCCAGTACTTC | CASSYNSGETQYF
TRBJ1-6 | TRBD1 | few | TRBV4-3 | TGCGCCAGCAGCCGGGACAGCGATAATTCACCCCTCCACTTT | CASSRDSDNSPLHF
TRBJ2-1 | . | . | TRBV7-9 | TGTTCCAGCAGCCCTGATCAGCTACACAATGAGCAGTTCTTC | CSSSPDQLHNEQFF
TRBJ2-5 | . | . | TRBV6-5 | TGCGCCAGCAGTTACCCGGACAGCTCTGGGACCCAGTACTTC | CASSYPDSSGTQYF
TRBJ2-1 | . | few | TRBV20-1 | TGCAGTGCTAGATCTAGGACGGGCCCAAATGAGCAGTTCTTC | CSARSRTGPNEQFF
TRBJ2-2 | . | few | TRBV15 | TGTGCCACCAGCAGAGATACAGGAACCGGGGAGCTGTTTTTT | CATSRDTGTGELFF
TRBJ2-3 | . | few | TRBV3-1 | TGTGCCAGCAGCCTACGTGTTAAAGATACGCAGTATTTT | CASSLRVKDTQYF
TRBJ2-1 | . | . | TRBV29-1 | TGCAGCGTCGCCGGGACGGAGCAGTTCTTC | CSVAGTEQFF
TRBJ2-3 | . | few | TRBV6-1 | TGTGCCAGCAGTGAAGGGACCTCCTTCACAGATACGCAGTATTTT | CASSEGTSFTDTQYF
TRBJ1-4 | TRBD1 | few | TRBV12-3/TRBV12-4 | TGTGCCAGCAGTACGCGGACAGGGATGGGTAATGAAAAACTGTTTTTT | CASSTRTGMGNEKLFF
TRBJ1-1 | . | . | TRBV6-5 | TGTGCCAGCAGTTACTGGGTGGGGGAAGGGACTGAAGCTTTCTTT | CASSYWVGEGTEAFF
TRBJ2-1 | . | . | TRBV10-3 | TGTGCCATCAGTGAGTCGACTGCGGGATACAATGAGCAGTTCTTC | CAISESTAGYNEQFF
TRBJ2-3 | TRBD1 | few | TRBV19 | TGTGCCAGTAGTATGGGACAGGGCGCAGATACGCAGTATTTT | CASSMGQGADTQYF
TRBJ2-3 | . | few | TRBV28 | TGTGCCAGCCACCGACGGGGCGGGAATTGGGGAGATACGCAGTATTTT | CASHRRGGNWGDTQYF
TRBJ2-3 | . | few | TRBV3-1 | TGTGCCAGCAGCCAAGAAGCGAGCACGGATACGCAGTATTTT | CASSQEASTDTQYF
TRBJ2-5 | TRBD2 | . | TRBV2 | TGTGCCAGCACCCTACTAGCGGAAGAGACCCAGTACTTC | CASTLLAEETQYF
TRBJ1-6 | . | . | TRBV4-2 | TGTGCCAGCAGCCAAGATTTCGACAGTAATTCACCCCTCCACTTT | CASSQDFDSNSPLHF
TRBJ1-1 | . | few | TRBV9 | TGTGCCAGCAGCGTACAGAACACTAACACTGAAGCTTTCTTT | CASSVQNTNTEAFF
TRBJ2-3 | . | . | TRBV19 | TGTGCCAGTAGTAAGCAGGGGAGCACAGATACGCAGTATTTT | CASSKQGSTDTQYF
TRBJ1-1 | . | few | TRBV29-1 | TGCAGCGTATCGTTCCCTGAAGCTTTCTTT | CSVSFPEAFF
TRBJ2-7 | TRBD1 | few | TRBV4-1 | TGCGCCAGCAGCCAACCCGGACAGGTCGACTCCTACGAGCAGTACTTC | CASSQPGQVDSYEQYF
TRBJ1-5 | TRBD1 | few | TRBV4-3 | TGCGCCAGCAGCCAAGAAATAGAAGGGGGCCCCAATCAGCCCCAGCATTTT | CASSQEIEGGPNQPQHF
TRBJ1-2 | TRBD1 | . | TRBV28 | TGTGCCAGCAGCCCAATCGGGACAGGGTCCTATGGCTACACCTTC | CASSPIGTGSYGYTF
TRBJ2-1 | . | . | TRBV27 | TGTGCCAGCAGTTTAACCACAGGGTATGAGCAGTTCTTC | CASSLTTGYEQFF
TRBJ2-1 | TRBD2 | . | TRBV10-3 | TGTGCCATCAGTGTCGGGAGGGCCAATGAGCAGTTCTTC | CAISVGRANEQFF
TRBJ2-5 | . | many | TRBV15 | TGTGCCACCAGCAGAGCGTTAACGTTAGGAGAGACCCAGTACTTC | CATSRALTLGETQYF
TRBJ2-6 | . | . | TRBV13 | TGTGCCAGCAGCTTTCCTACAGCTGGGGCCAACGTCCTGACTTTC | CASSFPTAGANVLTF
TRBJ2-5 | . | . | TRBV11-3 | TGTGCCAGCAGCTTAGTCGAGCCCTTCGGGGAGACCCAGTACTTC | CASSLVEPFGETQYF